Shown below are 21 T cell receptor beta chains from a single sample sequenced in a study of blood T cell repertoires in COVID-19. This table comes from immunoSEQ multiplex PCR, and its TCRdb copy is limited to in-frame clones, with some not included. The sample yields tens of thousands of clones, over 80% seen once. Sequenced input: peripheral blood. Receptors were obtained from a man older than 75 with active or convalescent COVID-19.

The chain joins TRBV6-5 to TRBJ2-5, with unresolved D. The CDR3 contains 14 residues. The germline gives CDR1 MNHEY, CDR2 SVGAGI. V was trimmed by 7 bases and J by 4 bases, leaving 16 bases between them. The CDR3 here is CASTTGRIGETQYF. CDR3 nucleotides: TGTGCCAGCACGACGGGTAGGATAGGAGAGACCCAGTACTTC.

The V gene is TRBV4-1, the J gene TRBJ1-4, with D possibly being TRBD1 (6 bases). CDR1 and CDR2 (germline): MGHRA, YSYEKL. The ends were cut back, 0 bases at V and 8 bases at J, with 16 bases in the middle. The CDR3 contains 16 residues. CDR3 region: CASSQDRGGAGEKLFF. The DNA of the CDR3 is TGCGCCAGCAGCCAAGATCGGGGGGGCGCCGGGGAAAAACTGTTTTTT.

CDR3 amino acids: CASRGSGGAFETQYF. The CDR3 DNA is TGTGCCAGCAGGGGTAGCGGGGGGGCCTTCGAGACCCAGTACTTC. The chain links TRBV2 to TRBJ2-5; 11 nucleotides agree with TRBD2. Germline-derived CDR1 and CDR2 are SNHLY and FYNNEI. CDR3 length: 15 amino acids. V gave up 6 bases and J gave up 5 bases; unmatched junction bases: 8.

V usage is TRBV18 and J usage is TRBJ2-7; 7 bases match TRBD1. The CDR3 runs to 14 residues. Germline CDR1 reads KGHSH; CDR2 reads LQKENI. With 3 bases clipped from V and 3 bases from J, the junction kept 5 bases outside the gene matches. Here the CDR3 DNA reads TGTGCCAGCTCACCGACTTACAGGGGCTACGAGCAGTACTTC. Protein sequence: CASSPTYRGYEQYF. Full variable domain (outside the CDR3, taken from reference TRBV18 and TRBJ2-7): NAGVMQNPRHLVRRRGQEARLRCSPMKGHSHVYWYRQLPEEGLKFMVYLQKENIIDESGMPKERFSAEFPKEGPSILRIQQVVRGDSAAYFCASSPTYRGYEQYFGPGTRLTVT.

The chain recombines TRBV27 with TRBJ2-7; D might be TRBD2 (5 bases). Per germline, CDR1 MNHEY and CDR2 SMNVEV (reference sequence). This CDR3 has 15 amino acids. Trimming left V 3 bases short and J 4 bases short, with 16 bases between. CDR3 protein: CASSLRARPLYEQYF. In DNA, the CDR3 is TGTGCCAGCAGTTTGAGGGCACGGCCTCTATACGAGCAGTACTTC.

As DNA, the CDR3 is TGTGCCAGCAGCGTAGGAGGAACAGGGGGGATGAACACTGAAGCTTTCTTT. This sequence encodes CASSVGGTGGMNTEAFF. The chain couples TRBV9 to TRBJ1-1, with TRBD1 matching over 8 bases. CDR1 is SGDLS and CDR2 is YYNGEE in the germline V gene. With V trimmed by 0 bases and J by 0 bases, 7 bases remained unmatched. The length of the CDR3 is 17 residues.

The rearrangement links TRBV5-4 to TRBJ2-7, with TRBD2 matching over 8 bases. The CDR3 is made up of 14 amino acids. Germline CDR1 reads SGHNT; CDR2 reads YYREEE (reference sequence). After removal of 0 bases from V and 2 bases from J, the junction contained 1 base not matched to a gene. In DNA form, the CDR3 reads TGTGCCAGCAGCTTGGCGGGGGGGCCCTACGAGCAGTACTTC. It specifies CASSLAGGPYEQYF. The entire variable domain, with the rest obtained from reference TRBV5-4 and TRBJ2-7, is as follows: ETGVTQSPTHLIKTRGQQVTLRCSSQSGHNTVSWYQQALGQGPQFIFQYYREEENGRGNFPPRFSGLQFPNYSSELNVNALELDDSALYLCASSLAGGPYEQYFGPGTRLTVT.

V and J are TRBV7-2 and TRBJ1-2; a weak D match, TRBD1 (5 bases). With 1 base removed from V and 4 bases from J, the gap between germline ends came to 16 bases. This CDR3 spans 16 amino acids. CDR1 is SGHTA and CDR2 is FQGNSA in the germline V gene. The CDR3 DNA reads as TGTGCCAGCAGCTTAGATGGGGGGGGTTTTCGCTATGGCTACACCTTC. The encoded protein is CASSLDGGGFRYGYTF.

The genes are TRBV2 and TRBJ1-2; D is ambiguous. The germline gives CDR1 SNHLY, CDR2 FYNNEI. The CDR3 extends over 14 amino acids. The V gene lost 7 bases and the J gene lost 2 bases, with 14 bases spanning the gap. For the CDR3, the DNA is TGTGCCAGCATGCCCCCGGGAGGGAACTATGGCTACACCTTC. This encodes CASMPPGGNYGYTF.

The rearrangement joins TRBV5-6 to TRBJ1-2; 7 positions agree with TRBD1. The V and J ends lost 1 base and 4 bases, in that order; junction bases with no gene match: 4. This CDR3 contains 14 residues. Germline V gene lookup returns CDR1 SGHDT and CDR2 YYEEEE. This CDR3 is CASSLFPGGYGYTF. CDR3 sequence (DNA): TGTGCCAGCAGCTTGTTTCCAGGGGGCTATGGCTACACCTTC.

This clone was seen a few times. The CDR3 loop is CASSAQKNQPQHF. CDR3 sequence (DNA): TGTGCCAGCAGTGCGCAGAAAAATCAGCCCCAGCATTTT. V usage is TRBV6-4 and J usage is TRBJ1-5; unclear D gene. Germline V lookup: CDR1 MRHNA, CDR2 SNTAGT. The germline V and J ends were trimmed by 4 bases and 4 bases, with 8 bases remaining between them. The CDR3 contains 13 residues.

The chain combines TRBV28 with TRBJ2-5; D is possibly TRBD2 (6 bases). The CDR3 loop spans 12 amino acids. CDR1 MDHEN and CDR2 SYDVKM come from the germline V gene. The germline V and J ends were trimmed by 3 bases and 6 bases, with 8 bases remaining between them. CDR3 protein: CASSLEGKTQYF. The CDR3 nucleotides read TGTGCCAGCAGTTTGGAGGGCAAGACCCAGTACTTC.

This clone was counted between two and nine times. V usage is TRBV12-3 or TRBV12-4 and J usage is TRBJ2-5; tentative D call: TRBD2 (5 bases). The CDR3 sequence is 12 residues long. Trimming pared 3 bases from V and 5 bases from J, leaving 7 bases between. Written as DNA, the CDR3 is TGTGCCAGCAGTTTCTCGGGGGAGACCCAGTACTTC. Residues: CASSFSGETQYF.

The chain employs TRBV9 and TRBJ1-3, with TRBD1 matching 8 bases. The ends lost 3 bases at V and 0 bases at J; junction bases unmatched: 5. The CDR3 runs 16 residues. Germline CDR1 and CDR2: SGDLS and YYNGEE. The CDR3 DNA sequence: TGTGCCAGCAGCGCCGGACAGGGTTTCTCTGGAAACACCATATATTTT. It yields the protein CASSAGQGFSGNTIYF.

CDR3 DNA: TGTGCCAGCAGCCGGGACAGGGGGCTTCGGGTGGCTGGAAACACCATATATTTT. Translating gives CASSRDRGLRVAGNTIYF. The chain employs TRBV5-4 and TRBJ1-3, with 12 bases aligning to TRBD1. The trim removed 4 bases at V and 2 bases at J, leaving 10 bases unmatched. The CDR3 loop spans 18 amino acids. The germline gives CDR1 SGHNT, CDR2 YYREEE (reference sequence).

In this sample, this clone turned up a few times. V gene TRBV27 combines with J gene TRBJ2-2; TRBD1 might be the D (6 bases). Germline loops: CDR1 MNHEY, CDR2 SMNVEV (reference sequence). The CDR3 is made up of 13 amino acids. V lost 2 bases and J lost 5, with 6 bases in between. Here the CDR3 DNA reads TGTGCCAGCAGTTTACAGGGGACCGGGGAGCTGTTTTTT. As protein: CASSLQGTGELFF.

This chain connects TRBV29-1 to TRBJ2-1, with 9 bases fitting TRBD1. V lost 4 bases to trimming and J lost 8 bases; unmatched junction nucleotides: 3. The germline V gene encodes CDR1 SQVTM and CDR2 ANQGSEA. The CDR3 loop spans 12 amino acids. The CDR3 spells CSVAGTGYEQFF. The CDR3 DNA follows: TGCAGCGTTGCGGGGACAGGGTATGAGCAGTTCTTC.

J is TRBJ2-3 and V is TRBV27; D may be TRBD2 (5 bases). Trimming took off 8 bases at V and 8 bases at J, with 26 bases between the two ends. Germline CDR1 reads MNHEY; CDR2 reads SMNVEV (reference sequence). This CDR3 spans 16 amino acids. This chain's CDR3 is CASSPRLDSPLSTQYF. CDR3 nucleotides: TGTGCCAGCTCCCCTCGACTGGACTCACCCCTCTCTACGCAGTATTTT.

CDR3 residues: CASSYSDRGRTEAFF. Here the CDR3 DNA reads TGTGCCAGCAGTTACTCCGACAGGGGGCGCACTGAAGCTTTCTTT. V and J are TRBV6-5 and TRBJ1-1; TRBD1 matches at 10 bases. V was clipped by 0 bases and J by 4 bases; unmatched bases: 2. The CDR3 totals 15 residues. The germline V gene encodes CDR1 MNHEY and CDR2 SVGAGI.

The chain is built from TRBV4-3 and TRBJ1-5; TRBD1 matches at 7 bases. The germline V gene encodes CDR1 LGHNA and CDR2 YSLEER. The CDR3 covers 14 residues. V was clipped by 3 bases and J by 9 bases; unmatched bases: 8. CDR3 in DNA: TGCGCCAGCAGCCAGTACAGGGGACCTTGGCCCCAGCATTTT. This gives the protein CASSQYRGPWPQHF.

This clone is termed medium-sized. The chain couples TRBV2 to TRBJ2-7; 7 bases are a match to TRBD2. This CDR3 is 13 amino acids long. Germline V lookup: CDR1 SNHLY, CDR2 FYNNEI. V lost 7 bases and J lost 5; bases outside the gene matches: 8. CDR3 protein: CASTDGGVDEQYF. The CDR3 DNA sequence: TGTGCCAGCACCGATGGGGGGGTTGACGAGCAGTACTTC.